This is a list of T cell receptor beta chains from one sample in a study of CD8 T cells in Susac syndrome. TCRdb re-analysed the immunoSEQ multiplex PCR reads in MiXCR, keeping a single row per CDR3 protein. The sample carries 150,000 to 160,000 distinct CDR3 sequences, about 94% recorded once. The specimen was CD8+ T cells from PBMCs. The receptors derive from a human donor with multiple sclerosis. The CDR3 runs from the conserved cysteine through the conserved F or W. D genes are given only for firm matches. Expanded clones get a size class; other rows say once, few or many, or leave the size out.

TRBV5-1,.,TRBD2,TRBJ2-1,CASSLLRAGVNEQFF,TGCGCCAGCAGCTTGCTCCGTGCGGGGGTGAATGAGCAGTTCTTC
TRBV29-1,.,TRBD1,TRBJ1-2,CSVSYRGEGYGYTF,TGCAGCGTTTCTTACAGGGGGGAGGGCTATGGCTACACCTTC
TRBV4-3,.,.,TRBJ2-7,CASSPLAGNSYEQYF,TGCGCCAGCAGTCCCTTGGCGGGGAACTCCTACGAGCAGTACTTC
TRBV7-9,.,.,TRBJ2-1,CASSGEDSLSSYNEQFF,TGTGCCAGCAGCGGGGAGGACAGTCTGAGCTCCTACAATGAGCAGTTCTTC
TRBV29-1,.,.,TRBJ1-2,CSVDPRTGGGQAYGYTF,TGCAGCGTTGACCCTCGGACTGGCGGGGGCCAAGCCTATGGCTACACCTTC
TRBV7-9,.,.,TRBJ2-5,CASSPPALGGETQYF,TGTGCCAGCAGCCCCCCCGCTCTGGGTGGAGAGACCCAGTACTTC
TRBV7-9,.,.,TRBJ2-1,CASSKEGGSYNEQFF,TGTGCCAGCAGCAAAGAGGGTGGGTCCTACAATGAGCAGTTCTTC
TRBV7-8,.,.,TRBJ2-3,CASSRIDTQYF,TGTGCCAGCAGCCGCATAGATACGCAGTATTTT
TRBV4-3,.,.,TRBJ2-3,CASSQGRATDTQYF,TGCGCCAGCAGCCAAGGTAGAGCCACAGATACGCAGTATTTT
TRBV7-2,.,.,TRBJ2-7,CASSFGTEGEQYF,TGTGCCAGCAGCTTTGGGACGGAGGGAGAGCAGTACTTC
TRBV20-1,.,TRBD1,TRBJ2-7,CSARGEVGQKSSYEQYF,TGCAGTGCTAGGGGAGAGGTGGGACAGAAGTCTTCCTACGAGCAGTACTTC
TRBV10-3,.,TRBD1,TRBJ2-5,CAINNNRGLETQYF,TGTGCCATCAACAACAACAGGGGGCTGGAGACCCAGTACTTC
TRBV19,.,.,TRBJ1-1,CASSTGRMNTEAFF,TGTGCCAGTAGCACTGGCAGAATGAACACTGAAGCTTTCTTT
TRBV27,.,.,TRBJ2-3,CASSLIRSRGGTQYF,TGTGCCAGCAGTTTAATACGGTCCCGGGGAGGTACGCAGTATTTT
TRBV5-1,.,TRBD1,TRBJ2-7,CASSLEGQGIDEQYF,TGCGCCAGCAGCTTGGAGGGACAGGGGATCGACGAGCAGTACTTC
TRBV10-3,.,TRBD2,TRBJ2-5,CAIRPELAGEGETQYF,TGTGCCATCAGACCAGAACTAGCGGGGGAGGGAGAGACCCAGTACTTC
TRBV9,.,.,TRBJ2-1,CASSSGPSRLHEQFF,TGTGCCAGCAGCTCCGGACCTTCGAGGCTCCATGAGCAGTTCTTC
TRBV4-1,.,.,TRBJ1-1,CASSLPPEGNTEAFF,TGCGCCAGCAGCCTCCCGCCGGAAGGGAACACTGAAGCTTTCTTT
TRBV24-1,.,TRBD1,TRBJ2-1,CATSDSGGQGPFASRQFF,TGTGCCACCAGTGATTCGGGGGGACAGGGGCCTTTTGCCTCCAGGCAGTTCTTC
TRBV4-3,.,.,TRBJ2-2,CASSHRGNTGELFF,TGCGCCAGCAGCCACAGGGGTAACACCGGGGAGCTGTTTTTT
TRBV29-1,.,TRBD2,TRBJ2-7,CSVGEGSLYEQYF,TGCAGCGTTGGGGAGGGTAGTCTCTACGAGCAGTACTTC
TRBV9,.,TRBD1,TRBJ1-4,CASSANRGPNEKLFF,TGTGCCAGCAGCGCAAACAGGGGACCTAATGAAAAACTGTTTTTT
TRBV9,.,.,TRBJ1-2,CASSPRGLTGDGYTF,TGTGCCAGCAGCCCTCGAGGGTTAACGGGGGATGGCTACACCTTC
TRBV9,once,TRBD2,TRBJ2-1,CASSSRAGGAYNEQFF,TGTGCCAGCAGCTCTAGAGCGGGGGGTGCCTACAATGAGCAGTTCTTC
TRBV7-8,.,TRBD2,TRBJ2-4,CASSSPRVSGGAIAKNIQYF,TGTGCCAGCAGCTCGCCTCGGGTTAGCGGGGGGGCTATAGCCAAAAACATTCAGTACTTC
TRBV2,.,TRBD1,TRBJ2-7,CASSENSRGQDEQYF,TGTGCCAGCAGTGAAAATAGCAGGGGGCAGGACGAGCAGTACTTC
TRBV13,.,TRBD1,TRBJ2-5,CASKKGALETQYF,TGTGCCAGCAAAAAGGGGGCTTTGGAGACCCAGTACTTC
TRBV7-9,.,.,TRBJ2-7,CASSPGGFTEQYF,TGTGCCAGCAGCCCCGGAGGGTTCACCGAGCAGTACTTC
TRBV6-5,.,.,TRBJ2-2,CASSYRGWDTGELFF,TGTGCCAGCAGTTACAGGGGGTGGGACACCGGGGAGCTGTTTTTT